One T cell receptor (beta chain) is described in this entry. The CDR3 loop spans 17 amino acids. From germline, CDR1 is MDHEN and CDR2 SYDVKM. Trimming removed 4 bases at V and 0 bases at J, with 19 bases between. The sample comes from a study of blood T cell repertoires in COVID-19. In the authors' workflow: It was from reference gene primer amplification that nucleated cell counts were estimated. The table came from immunoSEQ multiplex PCR; TCRdb's copy has only in-frame clones and leaves some out. V and J calls and clone size are as listed in that table; D and trimming were resolved from the DNA. The profile shows around 200,000 clones, around 80% of them singletons.

The material sequenced was peripheral blood. The chain joins TRBV28 to TRBJ2-7; a possible D gene is TRBD1 (6 bases). This receptor was taken from a woman aged 50 to 60 with acute or convalescent COVID-19. The DNA of the CDR3 is TGTGCCAGCAGTTCCCTACAGACAGGTGGGGGCTCCTACGAGCAGTACTTC. Residues: CASSSLQTGGGSYEQYF.